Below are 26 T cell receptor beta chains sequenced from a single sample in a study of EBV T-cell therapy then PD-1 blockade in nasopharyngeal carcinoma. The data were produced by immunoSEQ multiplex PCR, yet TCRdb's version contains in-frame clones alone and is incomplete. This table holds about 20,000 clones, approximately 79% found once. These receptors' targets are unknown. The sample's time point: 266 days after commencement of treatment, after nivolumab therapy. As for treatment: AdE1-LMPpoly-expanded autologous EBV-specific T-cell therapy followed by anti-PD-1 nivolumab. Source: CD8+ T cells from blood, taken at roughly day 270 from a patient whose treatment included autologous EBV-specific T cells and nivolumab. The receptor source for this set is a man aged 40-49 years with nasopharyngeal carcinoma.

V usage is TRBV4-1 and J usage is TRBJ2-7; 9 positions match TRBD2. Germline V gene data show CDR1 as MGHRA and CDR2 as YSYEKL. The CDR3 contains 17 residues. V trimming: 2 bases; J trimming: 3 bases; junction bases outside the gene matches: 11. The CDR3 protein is CASSQSAGGFLLYEQYF. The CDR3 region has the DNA TGCGCCAGCAGCCAATCGGCGGGGGGGTTCCTTCTCTACGAGCAGTACTTC.

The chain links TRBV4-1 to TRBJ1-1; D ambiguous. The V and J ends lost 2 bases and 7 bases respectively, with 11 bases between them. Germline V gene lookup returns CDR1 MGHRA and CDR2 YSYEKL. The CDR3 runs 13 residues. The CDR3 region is CASSQQYPLEAFF. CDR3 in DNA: TGCGCCAGCAGCCAACAGTATCCCCTTGAAGCTTTCTTT.

In nucleotides, the CDR3 is TGTGCCAGCAGCGCATCAGCAGGGGCGCGGTACTACAATGAGCAGTTCTTC. Translating gives CASSASAGARYYNEQFF. The chain uses TRBV9 and TRBJ2-1, with a weak D call TRBD1 (6 bases). The germline V gene encodes CDR1 SGDLS and CDR2 YYNGEE. The germline V and J ends were trimmed by 3 bases and 3 bases, with 19 bases remaining between them. This CDR3 spans 17 amino acids.

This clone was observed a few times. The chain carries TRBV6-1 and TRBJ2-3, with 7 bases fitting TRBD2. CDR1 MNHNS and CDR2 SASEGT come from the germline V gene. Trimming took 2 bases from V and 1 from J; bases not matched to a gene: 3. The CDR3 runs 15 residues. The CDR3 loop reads CASSESRGGTDTQYF. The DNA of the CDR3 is TGTGCCAGCAGTGAATCTCGGGGGGGCACAGATACGCAGTATTTT.

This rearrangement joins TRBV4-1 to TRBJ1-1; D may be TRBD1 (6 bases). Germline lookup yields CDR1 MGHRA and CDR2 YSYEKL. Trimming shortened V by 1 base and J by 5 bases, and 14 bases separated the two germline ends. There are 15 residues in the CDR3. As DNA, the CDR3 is TGCGCCAGCAGCCAAGCCGAACAGGGTATAACTGAAGCTTTCTTT. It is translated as CASSQAEQGITEAFF.

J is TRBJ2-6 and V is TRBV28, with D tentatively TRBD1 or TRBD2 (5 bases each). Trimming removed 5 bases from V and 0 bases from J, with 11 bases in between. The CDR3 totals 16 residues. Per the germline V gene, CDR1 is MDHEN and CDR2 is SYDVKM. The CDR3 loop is CASSQGTISGANVLTF. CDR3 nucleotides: TGTGCCAGCAGTCAAGGGACGATCTCTGGGGCCAACGTCCTGACTTTC.

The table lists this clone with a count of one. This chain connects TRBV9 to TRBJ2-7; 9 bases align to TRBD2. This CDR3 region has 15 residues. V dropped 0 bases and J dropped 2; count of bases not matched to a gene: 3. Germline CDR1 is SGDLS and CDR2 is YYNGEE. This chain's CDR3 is CASSVVGTSTYEQYF. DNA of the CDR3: TGTGCCAGCAGCGTAGTGGGGACTAGCACCTACGAGCAGTACTTC.

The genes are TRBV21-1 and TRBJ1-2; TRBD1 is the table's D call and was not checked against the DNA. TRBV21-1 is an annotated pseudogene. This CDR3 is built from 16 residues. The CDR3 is CASTTPPQGADYGYTF. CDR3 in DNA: TGTGCCAGCACCACCCCACCCCAGGGGGCGGACTATGGCTACACCTTC.

The CDR3 loop is CASSYDREGNQPQHF. CDR3 nucleotide sequence: TGTGCCAGCAGTTACGACAGGGAAGGCAATCAGCCCCAGCATTTT. This chain joins TRBV6-6 and TRBJ1-5; 7 positions match TRBD1. V lost 2 bases to trimming and J lost 2 bases; unmatched junction nucleotides: 3. Germline V gives CDR1 MNHNY, CDR2 SVGAGI (reference sequence). This CDR3 spans 15 amino acids.

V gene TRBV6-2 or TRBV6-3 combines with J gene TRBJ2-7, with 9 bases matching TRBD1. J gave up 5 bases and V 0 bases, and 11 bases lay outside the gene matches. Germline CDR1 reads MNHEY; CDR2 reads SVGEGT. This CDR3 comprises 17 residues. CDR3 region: CASSYSELQGARDEQYF. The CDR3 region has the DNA TGTGCCAGCAGTTACTCGGAGTTACAGGGGGCGAGGGACGAGCAGTACTTC.

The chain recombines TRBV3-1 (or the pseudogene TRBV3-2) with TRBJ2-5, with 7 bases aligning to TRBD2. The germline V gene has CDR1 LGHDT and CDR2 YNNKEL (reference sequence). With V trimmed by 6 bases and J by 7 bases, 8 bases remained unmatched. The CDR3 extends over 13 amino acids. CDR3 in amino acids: CASSATSPGTQYF. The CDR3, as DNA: TGTGCCAGCAGTGCGACTAGCCCAGGGACCCAGTACTTC.

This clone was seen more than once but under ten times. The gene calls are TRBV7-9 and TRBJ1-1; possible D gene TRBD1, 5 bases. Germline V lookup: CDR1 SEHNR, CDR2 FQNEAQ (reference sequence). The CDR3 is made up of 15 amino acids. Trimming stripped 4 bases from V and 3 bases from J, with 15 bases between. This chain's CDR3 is CASSSGPTQDTEAFF. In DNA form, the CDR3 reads TGTGCCAGCAGCTCAGGGCCCACCCAGGACACTGAAGCTTTCTTT.

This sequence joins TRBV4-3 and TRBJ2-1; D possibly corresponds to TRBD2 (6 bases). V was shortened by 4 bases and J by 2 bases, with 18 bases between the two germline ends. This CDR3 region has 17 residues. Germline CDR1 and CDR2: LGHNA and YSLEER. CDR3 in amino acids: CASSPHGGPDPYNEQFF. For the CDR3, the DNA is TGCGCCAGCAGCCCCCACGGAGGGCCGGACCCCTACAATGAGCAGTTCTTC.

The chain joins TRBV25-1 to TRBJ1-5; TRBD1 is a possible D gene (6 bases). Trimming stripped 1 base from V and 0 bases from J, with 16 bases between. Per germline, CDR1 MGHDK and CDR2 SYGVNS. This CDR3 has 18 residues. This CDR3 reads CASSESGQGTDSNQPQHF. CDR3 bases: TGTGCCAGCAGTGAATCGGGGCAGGGGACCGATAGCAATCAGCCCCAGCATTTT.

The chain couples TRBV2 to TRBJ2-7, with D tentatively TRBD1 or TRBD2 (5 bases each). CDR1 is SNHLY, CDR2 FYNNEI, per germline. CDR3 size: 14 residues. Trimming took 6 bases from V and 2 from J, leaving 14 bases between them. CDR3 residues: CASRRGEGPYEQYF. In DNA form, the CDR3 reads TGTGCCAGCAGAAGGGGAGAGGGGCCCTACGAGCAGTACTTC.

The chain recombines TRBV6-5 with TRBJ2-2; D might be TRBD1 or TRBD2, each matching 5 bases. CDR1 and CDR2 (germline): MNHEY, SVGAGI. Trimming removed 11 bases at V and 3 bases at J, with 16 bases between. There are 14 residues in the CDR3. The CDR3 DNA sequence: TGTGCCTCCGACCCGGGACCCGACACCGGGGAGCTGTTTTTT. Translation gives CASDPGPDTGELFF.

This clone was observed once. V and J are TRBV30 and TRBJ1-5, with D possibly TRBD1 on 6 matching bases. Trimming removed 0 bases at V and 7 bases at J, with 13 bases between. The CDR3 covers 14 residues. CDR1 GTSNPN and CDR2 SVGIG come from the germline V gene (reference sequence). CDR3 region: CAWSVRSGAQPQHF. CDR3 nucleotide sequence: TGTGCCTGGAGTGTACGGTCAGGGGCCCAGCCCCAGCATTTT. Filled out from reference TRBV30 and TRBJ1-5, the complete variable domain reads SQTIHQWPATLVQPVGSPLSLECTVEGTSNPNLYWYRQAAGRGLQLLFYSVGIGQISSEVPQNLSASRPQDRQFILSSKKLLLSDSGFYLCAWSVRSGAQPQHFGDGTRLSIL.

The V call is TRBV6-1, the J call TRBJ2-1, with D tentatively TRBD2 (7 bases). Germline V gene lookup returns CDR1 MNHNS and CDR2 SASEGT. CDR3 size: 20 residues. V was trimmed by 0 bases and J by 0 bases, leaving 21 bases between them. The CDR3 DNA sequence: TGTGCCAGCAGTGAAGCGCTTCGACGGCGGGGGCCCTCCTCCTACAATGAGCAGTTCTTC. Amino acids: CASSEALRRRGPSSYNEQFF.

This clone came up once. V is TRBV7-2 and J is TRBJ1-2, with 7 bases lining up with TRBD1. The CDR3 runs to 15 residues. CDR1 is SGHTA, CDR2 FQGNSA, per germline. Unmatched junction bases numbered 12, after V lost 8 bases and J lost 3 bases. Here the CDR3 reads CASGLVGQEDYGYTF. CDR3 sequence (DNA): TGTGCCAGCGGACTCGTAGGACAGGAAGACTATGGCTACACCTTC.

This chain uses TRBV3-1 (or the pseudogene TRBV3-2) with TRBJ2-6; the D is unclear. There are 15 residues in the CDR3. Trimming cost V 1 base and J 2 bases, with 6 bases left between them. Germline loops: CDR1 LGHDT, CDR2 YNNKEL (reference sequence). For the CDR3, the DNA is TGTGCCAGCAGCCAAGTTTGGGCTGGGGCCAACGTCCTGACTTTC. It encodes CASSQVWAGANVLTF.

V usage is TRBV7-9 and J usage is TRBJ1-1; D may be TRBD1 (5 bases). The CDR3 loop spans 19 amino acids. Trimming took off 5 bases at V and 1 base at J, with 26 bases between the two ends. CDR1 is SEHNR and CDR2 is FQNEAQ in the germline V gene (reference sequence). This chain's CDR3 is CASSPAKVTDTISNTEAFF. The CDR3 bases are TGTGCCAGCAGCCCAGCTAAGGTGACAGATACGATTTCGAACACTGAAGCTTTCTTT.

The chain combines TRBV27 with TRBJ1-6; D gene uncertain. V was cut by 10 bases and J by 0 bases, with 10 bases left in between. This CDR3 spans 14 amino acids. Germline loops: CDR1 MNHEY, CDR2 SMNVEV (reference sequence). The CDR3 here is CATGSSSYNSPLHF. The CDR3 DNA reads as TGTGCCACAGGTAGTAGCTCCTATAATTCACCCCTCCACTTT.

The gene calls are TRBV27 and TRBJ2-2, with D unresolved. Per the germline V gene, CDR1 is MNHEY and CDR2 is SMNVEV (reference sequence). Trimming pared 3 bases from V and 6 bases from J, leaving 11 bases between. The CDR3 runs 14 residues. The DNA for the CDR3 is TGTGCCAGCAGTTTCCTAGTCGTCTCCGGGGAGCTGTTTTTT. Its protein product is CASSFLVVSGELFF.

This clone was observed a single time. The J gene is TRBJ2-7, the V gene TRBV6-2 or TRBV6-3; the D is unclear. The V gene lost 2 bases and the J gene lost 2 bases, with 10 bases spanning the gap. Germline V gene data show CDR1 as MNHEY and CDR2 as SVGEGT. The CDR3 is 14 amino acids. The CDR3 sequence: CASSYDRSTYEQYF. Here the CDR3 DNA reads TGTGCCAGCAGTTACGACCGCAGTACCTACGAGCAGTACTTC.

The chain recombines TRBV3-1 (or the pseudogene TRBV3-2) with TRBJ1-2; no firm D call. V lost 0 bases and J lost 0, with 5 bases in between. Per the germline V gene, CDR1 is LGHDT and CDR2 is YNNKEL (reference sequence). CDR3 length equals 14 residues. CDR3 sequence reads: CASSQESANYGYTF. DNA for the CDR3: TGTGCCAGCAGCCAAGAGTCGGCTAACTATGGCTACACCTTC.

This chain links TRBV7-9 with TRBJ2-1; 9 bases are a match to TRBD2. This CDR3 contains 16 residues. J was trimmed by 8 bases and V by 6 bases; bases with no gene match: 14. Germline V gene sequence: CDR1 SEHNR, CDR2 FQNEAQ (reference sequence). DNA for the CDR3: TGTGCCAGCAGGCCCAGGGGCGGGACTAGCTGGGATGAGCAGTTCTTC. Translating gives CASRPRGGTSWDEQFF. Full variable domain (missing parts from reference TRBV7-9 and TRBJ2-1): DTGVSQNPRHKITKRGQNVTFRCDPISEHNRLYWYRQTLGQGPEFLTYFQNEAQLEKSRLLSDRFSAERPKGSFSTLEIQRTEQGDSAMYLCASRPRGGTSWDEQFFGPGTRLTVL.